This TCR beta chain was profiled in a study of shared clonotypes between healthy human individuals. Profiling relied on immunoSEQ multiplex PCR, and the TCRdb table lists in-frame clones only, not all of them. The sample lists about 110,000 clones, around 64% occurring once. Looked up from germline, CDR1 is LNHDA and CDR2 is SQIVND (reference sequence). CDR3 length equals 15 residues. V was clipped by 3 bases and J by 4 bases, with 15 bases between them. Input material: memory CD8+ T cells sorted from blood. Subset noted: CD45RO+ cells pooled with CCR7-negative TemRA cells. The rearrangement joins TRBV19 to TRBJ2-5; D might be TRBD2 (6 bases). This clonotype originated in a woman aged 25 to 39 in good health. The CDR3 region is CASSIVGRAGETQYF. Written as DNA, the CDR3 is TGTGCCAGTAGTATCGTCGGCCGAGCGGGAGAGACCCAGTACTTC.